The clone carrying this T cell receptor beta chain was observed a few times. TCRdb processed the reads anew with MiXCR; each CDR3 protein has one entry. The sample lists 250,000 or so distinct CDR3 sequences, about 28% occurring once. This sample was included in a study of kidney transplant recipient with SARS-CoV-2 infection. This CDR3 is 15 amino acids long. Germline V gives CDR1 KGHSH, CDR2 LQKENI. Trimming shortened V by 3 bases and J by 0 bases, and 11 bases separated the two germline ends. The TCR sequence derives from a male patient aged 30 to 40 who had COVID-19 and was a kidney transplant recipient. Certain T cells may be donor cells from the graft. This chain connects TRBV18 to TRBJ1-1; D is possibly TRBD1 (6 bases). The sample was a blood sample, taken at baseline and on day 111 from a kidney transplant recipient. As DNA, the CDR3 is TGTGCCAGCTCACCCGGAGGGGGGGTGAACACTGAAGCTTTCTTT. It codes for CASSPGGGVNTEAFF.